These T cell receptor beta chains were read from a single sample in a study of cytotoxic CD8 clonotypes in ibrutinib-treated CLL. Profiling relied on immunoSEQ multiplex PCR, and the TCRdb table lists in-frame clones only, not all of them. In the table there are 150,000 or so clones, 70% to 90% of which are singletons. The sequenced sample was PBMCs, obtained after 36 months of ibrutinib treatment. Receptors originate from a human donor with chronic lymphocytic leukemia. CDR3s include the opening cysteine and the closing phenylalanine or tryptophan. Each record gives: D gene, V gene, clone size, J gene, CDR3 protein, CDR3 DNA. D genes are given only for firm matches. A row's size may be missing; if present it is once, few, many or a size class.

.,TRBV19,.,TRBJ1-1,CASRQQGNTEAFF,TGTGCCAGTAGACAACAGGGAAACACTGAAGCTTTCTTT
.,TRBV18,.,TRBJ2-7,CASSPQLGTNEQYF,TGTGCCAGCTCCCCCCAGCTTGGGACGAACGAGCAGTACTTC
.,TRBV7-9,.,TRBJ2-7,CASSFSRGSSYEQYF,TGTGCCAGCAGCTTCTCACGGGGTAGCTCCTACGAGCAGTACTTC
.,TRBV28,.,TRBJ1-1,CASTRTGGTEAFF,TGTGCCAGCACTCGGACCGGAGGTACTGAAGCTTTCTTT
.,TRBV6-5,.,TRBJ1-1,CASSYGAGVNTEAFF,TGTGCCAGCAGTTACGGGGCCGGGGTTAACACTGAAGCTTTCTTT
.,TRBV11-2,.,TRBJ1-1,CASSLMLDRFGTEAFF,TGTGCCAGCAGCTTAATGTTAGACAGGTTCGGCACTGAAGCTTTCTTT
TRBD1,TRBV5-4,.,TRBJ2-3,CASSSRDRGSRDTQYF,TGTGCCAGCAGCTCCCGGGACAGGGGTTCGAGAGATACGCAGTATTTT
.,TRBV5-1,.,TRBJ2-1,CASRDTGIYNEQFF,TGCGCCAGCAGAGATACCGGGATCTACAATGAGCAGTTCTTC
TRBD2,TRBV10-3,.,TRBJ2-3,CAIGRRELTDTQYF,TGTGCCATCGGTAGGCGGGAGCTCACAGATACGCAGTATTTT
TRBD1,TRBV2,.,TRBJ1-2,CAKSGQAGYGYTF,TGTGCCAAATCCGGACAGGCGGGCTATGGCTACACCTTC
TRBD2,TRBV7-2,.,TRBJ2-1,CASSFDLADYNEQFF,TGTGCCAGCAGCTTCGACCTAGCGGACTACAATGAGCAGTTCTTC
.,TRBV28,.,TRBJ1-1,CASSFGNLNTEAFF,TGTGCCAGCAGTTTTGGGAATCTGAACACTGAAGCTTTCTTT
TRBD1,TRBV4-1,.,TRBJ1-1,CASSQDVGTGGTEAFF,TGCGCCAGCAGCCAAGATGTGGGTACAGGGGGTACTGAAGCTTTCTTT
.,TRBV6-6,.,TRBJ1-2,CASSYASGSYGYTF,TGTGCCAGCAGTTACGCGTCAGGCTCCTATGGCTACACCTTC
.,TRBV6-5,few,TRBJ2-2,CASSYFTVDTGELFF,TGTGCCAGCAGTTACTTCACAGTGGACACCGGGGAGCTGTTTTTT
TRBD1,TRBV7-6,.,TRBJ2-7,CASSLSPPYRGTGYEQYF,TGTGCCAGCAGCTTATCCCCCCCCTACAGGGGAACGGGCTACGAGCAGTACTTC
.,TRBV7-6,.,TRBJ1-5,CASSLGQYQPQHF,TGTGCCAGCAGCTTAGGACAGTATCAGCCCCAGCATTTT
.,TRBV5-1,.,TRBJ2-5,CASSSAETQYF,TGCGCCAGCAGCTCGGCAGAGACCCAGTACTTC
.,TRBV19,.,TRBJ1-6,CASRKTSSYNSPLHF,TGTGCCAGTAGGAAAACGAGCTCCTATAATTCACCCCTCCACTTT
.,TRBV7-8,few,TRBJ2-5,CASSLDQQVLETQYF,TGTGCCAGCAGCTTAGATCAACAGGTTTTAGAGACCCAGTACTTC
.,TRBV4-1,once,TRBJ2-1,CASRPLGRYNEQFF,TGCGCCAGCAGACCCCTAGGGCGATACAATGAGCAGTTCTTC
.,TRBV11-2,.,TRBJ2-7,CASSLARTGTYEQYF,TGTGCCAGCAGCTTAGCTCGGACCGGCACCTACGAGCAGTACTTC
TRBD1,TRBV6-5,.,TRBJ2-5,CASSLNGDRKETQYF,TGTGCCAGCAGCCTAAACGGGGACAGAAAAGAGACCCAGTACTTC
.,TRBV7-6,.,TRBJ1-4,CASSLAGRGEKLFF,TGTGCCAGCAGCTTAGCGGGCAGGGGAGAAAAACTGTTTTTT
TRBD2,TRBV29-1,.,TRBJ2-3,CSVFTSGRLRNTQYF,TGCAGCGTTTTTACTAGCGGGAGGTTGAGGAATACGCAGTATTTT
TRBD2,TRBV18,.,TRBJ2-7,CASSPGLAGEQYF,TGTGCCAGCTCACCAGGACTAGCGGGGGAGCAGTACTTC
TRBD1,TRBV6-5,.,TRBJ2-1,CASSRTGENEQFF,TGTGCCAGCAGTCGAACAGGGGAGAATGAGCAGTTCTTC
TRBD2,TRBV7-8,.,TRBJ2-7,CASSLPLASGGHEQYF,TGTGCCAGCAGCTTACCCCTAGCTAGCGGGGGCCACGAGCAGTACTTC
.,TRBV5-1,.,TRBJ1-1,CASSLRVTEDRWNTEAFF,TGCGCCAGCAGCTTGCGGGTCACAGAGGACCGATGGAACACTGAAGCTTTCTTT
.,TRBV19,.,TRBJ1-1,CASSSRGTEAFF,TGTGCCAGTAGTTCACGGGGCACTGAAGCTTTCTTT
.,TRBV4-1,.,TRBJ2-7,CASSQDPASYEQYF,TGCGCCAGCAGCCAAGATCCGGCGTCCTACGAGCAGTACTTC
TRBD2,TRBV11-2,.,TRBJ2-7,CASSLEVSGRNSYEQYF,TGTGCCAGCAGCTTAGAAGTTAGCGGGAGGAACTCCTACGAGCAGTACTTC
TRBD1,TRBV28,.,TRBJ1-1,CASSSDRVSTEAFF,TGTGCCAGCAGTTCGGACAGGGTGAGCACTGAAGCTTTCTTT
TRBD1,TRBV19,.,TRBJ1-2,CASKTPFGTGGYGYTF,TGTGCCAGTAAAACCCCCTTTGGGACAGGTGGTTATGGCTACACCTTC
.,TRBV25-1,.,TRBJ1-3,CASSEFFNVSSGNTIYF,TGTGCCAGCAGTGAATTTTTCAATGTGAGCTCTGGAAACACCATATATTTT
.,TRBV18,.,TRBJ2-7,CASSPPLTSTPYEQYF,TGTGCCAGCTCACCACCCTTGACATCAACCCCCTACGAGCAGTACTTC
.,TRBV19,.,TRBJ2-2,CASTELGVHTGELFF,TGTGCCAGTACCGAGTTGGGCGTTCACACCGGGGAGCTGTTTTTT
.,TRBV7-9,.,TRBJ2-6,CASSPPGANVLTF,TGTGCCAGCAGCCCACCTGGGGCCAACGTCCTGACTTTC
TRBD2,TRBV28,.,TRBJ2-2,CASTPGLAGGTGELFF,TGTGCCAGCACTCCGGGACTAGCGGGGGGGACCGGGGAGCTGTTTTTT
.,TRBV19,.,TRBJ1-4,CASSITTNEKLFF,TGTGCCAGTAGTATTACAACTAATGAAAAACTGTTTTTT
.,TRBV7-9,.,TRBJ1-6,CASSFQRQSPLHF,TGTGCCAGCAGCTTTCAAAGACAATCACCCCTCCACTTT
.,TRBV29-1,.,TRBJ1-4,CSVQGGNEKLFF,TGCAGCGTCCAGGGAGGGAATGAAAAACTGTTTTTT
.,TRBV13,.,TRBJ2-1,CASTNWLDEQFF,TGTGCCAGCACTAACTGGCTGGATGAGCAGTTCTTC
TRBD1,TRBV7-6,.,TRBJ2-5,CASSPDRGPQETQYF,TGTGCCAGCAGCCCCGACAGGGGTCCCCAAGAGACCCAGTACTTC
.,TRBV5-8,few,TRBJ1-2,CASSLDTSYGYTF,TGTGCCAGCAGTCTGGACACTTCCTATGGCTACACCTTC
TRBD1,TRBV28,.,TRBJ2-7,CASRMDRYEQYF,TGTGCCAGCCGTATGGACAGGTACGAGCAGTACTTC